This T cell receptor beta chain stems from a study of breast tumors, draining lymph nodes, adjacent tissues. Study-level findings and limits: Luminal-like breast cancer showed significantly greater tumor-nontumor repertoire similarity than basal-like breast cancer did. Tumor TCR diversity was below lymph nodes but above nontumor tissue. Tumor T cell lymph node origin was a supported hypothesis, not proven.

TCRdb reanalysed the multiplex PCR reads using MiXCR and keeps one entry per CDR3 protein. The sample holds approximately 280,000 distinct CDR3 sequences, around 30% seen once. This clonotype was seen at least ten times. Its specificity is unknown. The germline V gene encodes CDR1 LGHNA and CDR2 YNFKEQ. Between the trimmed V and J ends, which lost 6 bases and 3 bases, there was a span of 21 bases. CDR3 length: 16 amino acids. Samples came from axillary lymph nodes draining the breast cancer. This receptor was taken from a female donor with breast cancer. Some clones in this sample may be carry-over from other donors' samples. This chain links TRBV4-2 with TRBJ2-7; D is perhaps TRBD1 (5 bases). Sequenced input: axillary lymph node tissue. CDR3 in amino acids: CASRQALGGRIYEQYF. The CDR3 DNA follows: TGTGCCAGCAGACAGGCCCTGGGCGGCCGGATCTACGAGCAGTACTTC.